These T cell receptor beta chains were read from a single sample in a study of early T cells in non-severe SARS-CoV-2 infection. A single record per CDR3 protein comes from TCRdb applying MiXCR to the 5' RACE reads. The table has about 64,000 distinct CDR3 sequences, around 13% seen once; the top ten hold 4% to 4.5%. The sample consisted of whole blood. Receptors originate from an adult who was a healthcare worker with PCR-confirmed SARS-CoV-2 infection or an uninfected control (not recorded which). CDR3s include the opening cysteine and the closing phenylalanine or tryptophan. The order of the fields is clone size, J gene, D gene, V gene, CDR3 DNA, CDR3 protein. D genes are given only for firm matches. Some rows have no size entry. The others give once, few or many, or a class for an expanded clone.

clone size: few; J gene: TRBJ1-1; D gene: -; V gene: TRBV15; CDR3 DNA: TGTGCCACCAGCAGAGACGGGAACACTGAAGCTTTCTTT; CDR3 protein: CATSRDGNTEAFF
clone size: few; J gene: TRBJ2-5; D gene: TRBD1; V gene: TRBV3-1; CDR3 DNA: TGTGCCAGCAGCCAGGATCCGGGACAGGGCGGAGAGACCCAGTACTTC; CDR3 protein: CASSQDPGQGGETQYF
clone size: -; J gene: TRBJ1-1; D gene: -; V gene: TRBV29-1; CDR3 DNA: TGCAGCGTTGAAGAGGGACGGATAGAAGCTTTCTTT; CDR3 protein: CSVEEGRIEAFF
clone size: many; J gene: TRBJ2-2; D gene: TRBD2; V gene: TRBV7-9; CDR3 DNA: TGTGCCAGCAGCTTATATGGGACTAGCGGCACCACCGGGGAGCTGTTTTTT; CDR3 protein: CASSLYGTSGTTGELFF
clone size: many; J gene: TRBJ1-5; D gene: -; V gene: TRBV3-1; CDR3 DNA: TGTGCCAGCAGCCAAGGGTCTCAGCCCCAGCATTTT; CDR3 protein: CASSQGSQPQHF
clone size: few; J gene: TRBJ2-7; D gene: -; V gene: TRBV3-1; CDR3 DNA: TGTGCCAGCAGCCAAGATGCGTTTTCTGCCAGGGGATACGCCTACGAGCAGTACTTC; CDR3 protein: CASSQDAFSARGYAYEQYF
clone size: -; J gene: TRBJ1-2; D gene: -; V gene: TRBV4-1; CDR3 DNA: TGCGCCAGCAGCCAAGATTCCAGGGTGGATTCCTATGGCTACACCTTC; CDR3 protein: CASSQDSRVDSYGYTF
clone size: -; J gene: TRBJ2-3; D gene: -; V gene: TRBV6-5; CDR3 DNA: TGTGCCAGCAGGTTATATACGGGCACAGATACGCAGTATTTT; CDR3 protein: CASRLYTGTDTQYF
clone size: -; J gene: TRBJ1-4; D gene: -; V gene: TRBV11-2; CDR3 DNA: TGTGCCAGCAGCTTTGGGGTAGTCGATGAAAAACTGTTTTTT; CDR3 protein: CASSFGVVDEKLFF
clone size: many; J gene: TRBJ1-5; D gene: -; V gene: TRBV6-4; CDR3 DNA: TGTGCCAGCAGTGAGGACGGGAATCAGCCCCAGCATTTT; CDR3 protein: CASSEDGNQPQHF
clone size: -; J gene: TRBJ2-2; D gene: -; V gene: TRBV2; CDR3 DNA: TGTGCCAGCCAAGTGGGAGGGAACACCGGGGAGCTGTTTTTT; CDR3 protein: CASQVGGNTGELFF
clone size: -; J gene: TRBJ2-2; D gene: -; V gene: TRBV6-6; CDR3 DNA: TGTGCCAGCACCTTGGTCAGAGAAATCACCGGGGAGCTGTTTTTT; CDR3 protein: CASTLVREITGELFF
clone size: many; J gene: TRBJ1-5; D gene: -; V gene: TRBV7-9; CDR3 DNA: TGTGCCAGCAGCTTAGTAGGGGGCAATCAGCCCCAGCATTTT; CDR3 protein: CASSLVGGNQPQHF
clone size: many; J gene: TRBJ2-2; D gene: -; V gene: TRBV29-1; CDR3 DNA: TGCAGCGTTGATAGTGGGACCGGTTCGAACACCGGGGAGCTGTTTTTT; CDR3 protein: CSVDSGTGSNTGELFF
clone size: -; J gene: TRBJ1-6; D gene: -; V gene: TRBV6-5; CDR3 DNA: TGTGCCAGCAGCCTACAGAGCTCCTATAATTCACCCCTCCACTTT; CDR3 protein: CASSLQSSYNSPLHF
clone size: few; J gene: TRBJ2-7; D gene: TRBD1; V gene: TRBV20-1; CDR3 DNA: TGCAGTGCCGACAAGACAGGGTCCAGCTACGAGCAGTACTTC; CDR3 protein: CSADKTGSSYEQYF
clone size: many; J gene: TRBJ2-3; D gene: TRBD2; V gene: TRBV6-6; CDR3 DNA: TGTGCCAGCACACAGCGGGGGCCCCGGGATACGCAGTATTTT; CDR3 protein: CASTQRGPRDTQYF
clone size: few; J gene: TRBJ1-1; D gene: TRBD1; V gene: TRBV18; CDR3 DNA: TGTGCCAGCTCACGGGACAGGGAGGGCACTGAAGCTTTCTTT; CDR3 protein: CASSRDREGTEAFF
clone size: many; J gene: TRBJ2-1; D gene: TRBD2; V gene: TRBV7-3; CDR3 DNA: TGTGCCAGCAGCTTAATGGCTAGCGGGGGGGCCGTCAATGAGCAGTTCTTC; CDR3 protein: CASSLMASGGAVNEQFF
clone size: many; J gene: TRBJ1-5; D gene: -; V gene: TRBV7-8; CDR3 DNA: TGTGCCAGCAGCTTAGCCCAGGCAAATCAGCCCCAGCATTTT; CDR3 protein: CASSLAQANQPQHF
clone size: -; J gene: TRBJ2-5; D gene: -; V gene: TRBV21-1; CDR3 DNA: TGTGCCAGCAGCAAAGCAGGAAAAGATTCGAGGACCCAGTACTTC; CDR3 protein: CASSKAGKDSRTQYF
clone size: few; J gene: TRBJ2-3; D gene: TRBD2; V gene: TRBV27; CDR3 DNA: TGTGCCAGCAGTTTACGGGCTAGCGGGGGGACTAGCACAGATACGCAGTATTTT; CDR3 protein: CASSLRASGGTSTDTQYF
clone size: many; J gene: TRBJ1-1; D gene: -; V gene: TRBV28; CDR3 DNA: TGTGCCAGCAGTCCCCTCACAACACTCGACGGAAACCCGCTTGAAGCTTTCTTT; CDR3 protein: CASSPLTTLDGNPLEAFF
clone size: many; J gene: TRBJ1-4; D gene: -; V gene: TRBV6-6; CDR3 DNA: TGTGCCAGCGCCCGGAGTAGGGGTATCGGAAAACTGTTTTTT; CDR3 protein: CASARSRGIGKLFF
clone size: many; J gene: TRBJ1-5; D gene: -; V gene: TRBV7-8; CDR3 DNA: TGTGCCAGCAGCTTAGTTGGGCAGATTCATCAGCCCCAGCATTTT; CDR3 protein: CASSLVGQIHQPQHF
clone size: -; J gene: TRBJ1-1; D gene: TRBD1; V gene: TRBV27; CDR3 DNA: TGTGCCAGCAGTGCCTGGGACAGGGTCGTAGCTTTCTTT; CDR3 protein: CASSAWDRVVAFF
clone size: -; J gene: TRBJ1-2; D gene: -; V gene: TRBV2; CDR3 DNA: TGTGCCAGCAGTGGCAGGGGCTATGGCTACACCTTC; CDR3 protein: CASSGRGYGYTF
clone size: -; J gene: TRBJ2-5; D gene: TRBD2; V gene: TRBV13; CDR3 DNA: TGTGCCAGCAGCTTCGCAGCGGGGGATTGGGAGACCCAGTACTTC; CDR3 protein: CASSFAAGDWETQYF
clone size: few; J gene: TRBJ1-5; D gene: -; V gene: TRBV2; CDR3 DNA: TGTGCCAGCAGAGATCTTACAGGGTCAAATCAGCCCCAGCATTTT; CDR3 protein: CASRDLTGSNQPQHF
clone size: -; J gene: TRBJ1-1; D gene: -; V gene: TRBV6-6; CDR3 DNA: TGTGCCAGCAGTTCCATCGACAGCACTGAAGCTTTCTTT; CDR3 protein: CASSSIDSTEAFF
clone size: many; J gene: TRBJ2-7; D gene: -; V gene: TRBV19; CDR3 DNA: TGTGCCAGTAGTAAGGGCAATATCTACGAGCAGTACTTC; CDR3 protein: CASSKGNIYEQYF
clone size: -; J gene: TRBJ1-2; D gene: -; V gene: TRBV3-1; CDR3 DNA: TGTGCCAGCAGCTCAGGGAGCAGTTCATATGGCTACACCTTC; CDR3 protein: CASSSGSSSYGYTF
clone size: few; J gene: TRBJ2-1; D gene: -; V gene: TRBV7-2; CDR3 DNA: TGTGCCAGCAGCTTAGCCAGAGATCCCTCCTACAATGAGCAGTTCTTC; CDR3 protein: CASSLARDPSYNEQFF
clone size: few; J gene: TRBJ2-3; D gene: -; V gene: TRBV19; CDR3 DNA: TGTGCCAGTAGTTTGAACAGAAACACAGATACGCAGTATTTT; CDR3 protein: CASSLNRNTDTQYF
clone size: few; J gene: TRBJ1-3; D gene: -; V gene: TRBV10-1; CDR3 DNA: TGCGCCAGCAGCGGGGACATGGGAAACACCATATATTTT; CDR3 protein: CASSGDMGNTIYF
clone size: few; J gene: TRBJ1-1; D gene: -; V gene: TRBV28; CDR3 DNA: TGTGCCAGCAGTATATCAGGGGAAAGGCAAGCTTTCTTT; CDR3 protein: CASSISGERQAFF
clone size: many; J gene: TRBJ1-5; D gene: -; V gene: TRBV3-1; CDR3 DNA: TGTGCCAGCAGCCCCGGACGCCGGGGAGCCCAGCATTTT; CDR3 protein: CASSPGRRGAQHF
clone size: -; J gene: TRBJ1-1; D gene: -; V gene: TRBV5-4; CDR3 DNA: TGTGCCAGCAGCTTGGCCTCAGGACCGAACACTGAAGCTTTCTTT; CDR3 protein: CASSLASGPNTEAFF
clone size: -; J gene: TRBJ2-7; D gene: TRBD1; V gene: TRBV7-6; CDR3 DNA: TGTGCCAGCAGTGAACAGGGGGACGAGCAGTACTTC; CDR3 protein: CASSEQGDEQYF
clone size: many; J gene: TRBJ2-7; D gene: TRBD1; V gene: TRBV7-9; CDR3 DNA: TGTGCCAGCAGCGCCTTAGCCGGGACAGGGGCCGAGCAGTACTTC; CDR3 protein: CASSALAGTGAEQYF
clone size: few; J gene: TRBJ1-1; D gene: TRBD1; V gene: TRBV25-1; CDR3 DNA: TGTGCCAGCAGTGAATACGGGACAGGCGGCACTGAAGCTTTCTTT; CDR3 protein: CASSEYGTGGTEAFF
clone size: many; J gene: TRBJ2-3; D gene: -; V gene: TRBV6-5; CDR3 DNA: TGTGCCAGCAGCACGGACAGCACAGATACGCAGTATTTT; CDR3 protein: CASSTDSTDTQYF
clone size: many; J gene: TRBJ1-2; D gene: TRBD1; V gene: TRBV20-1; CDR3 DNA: TGCAGTGCTAGAGATTGGGAGACAGGGGAAACTGGCTACACCTTC; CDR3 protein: CSARDWETGETGYTF
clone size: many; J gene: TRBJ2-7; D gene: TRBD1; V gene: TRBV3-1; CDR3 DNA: TGTGCCAGCAGCCATAGACAGGGGTCCTACGAGCAGTACTTC; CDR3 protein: CASSHRQGSYEQYF
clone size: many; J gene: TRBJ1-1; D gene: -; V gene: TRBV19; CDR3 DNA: TGTGCCAGTGGGTGGTCGGAGGAAAACACTGAAGCTTTCTTT; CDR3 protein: CASGWSEENTEAFF
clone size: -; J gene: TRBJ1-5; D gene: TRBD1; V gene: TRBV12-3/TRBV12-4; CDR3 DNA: TGTGCCAGCAGTCCAGGAGGAGCTGACAGGGTCAATCAGCCCCAGCATTTT; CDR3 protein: CASSPGGADRVNQPQHF
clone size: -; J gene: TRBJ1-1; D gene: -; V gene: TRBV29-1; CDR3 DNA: TGCAGCGTTGAAGATGGGGCAGGGAGAACTGAAGCTTTCTTT; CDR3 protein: CSVEDGAGRTEAFF
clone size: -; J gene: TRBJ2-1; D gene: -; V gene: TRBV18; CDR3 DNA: TGTGCCAGCTCACCATCAACGACCAATGAGCAGTTCTTC; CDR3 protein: CASSPSTTNEQFF
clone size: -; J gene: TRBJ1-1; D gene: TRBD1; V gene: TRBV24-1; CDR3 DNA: TGTGCCACCAGCGGGGACAGAAGTGCGGCCATCCCTGAAGCTTTCTTT; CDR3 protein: CATSGDRSAAIPEAFF
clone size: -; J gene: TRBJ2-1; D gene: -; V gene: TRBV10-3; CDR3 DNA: TGTGCCATCAGTGAGTCCGGGACCGTGGATAATGAGCAGTTCTTC; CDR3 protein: CAISESGTVDNEQFF
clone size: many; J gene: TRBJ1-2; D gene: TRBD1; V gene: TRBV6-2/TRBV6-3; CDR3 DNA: TGTGCCAGCAGTTTCTACAGGGGAGATGGCTACACCTTC; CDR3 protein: CASSFYRGDGYTF
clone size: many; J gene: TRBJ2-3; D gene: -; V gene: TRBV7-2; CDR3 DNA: TGTGCCAGCAGCTTAGGCACGGGACTTAGCACAGATACGCAGTATTTT; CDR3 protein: CASSLGTGLSTDTQYF
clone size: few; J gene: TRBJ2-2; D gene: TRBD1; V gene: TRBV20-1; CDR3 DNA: TGCAGTGCTAGAATGGACAGGGGTGGCGGGGAGCTGTTTTTT; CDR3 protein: CSARMDRGGGELFF